The table lists the clone carrying this T cell receptor beta chain with a count of one. Its antigen is not known. In germline, CDR1 is MNHEY, CDR2 SVGAGI. This CDR3 has 11 amino acids. This specimen belongs to a study of cytomegalovirus exposure and HLA in healthy donors. Study-wide findings and caveats: Per a prior analysis, the majority of TCR beta V segments were productive roughly 87% or roughly 30% of the time.

The PCR contained 60 Vbeta and 13 Jbeta primers. The protocol was immunoSEQ multiplex PCR, while the TCRdb copy is restricted to in-frame clones and leaves out a portion. Among about 97,000 clones, 65% to 85% were seen once, and the ten largest hold roughly 2%. Specimen: PBMCs. The clonotype comes from a woman in her thirties or forties in good health and CMV-seronegative. V is TRBV6-5 and J is TRBJ2-5; TRBD2 agrees at 11 bases. This chain's CDR3 is CVTGTSGTQYF. The CDR3 coding sequence is TGTGTAACCGGGACTAGCGGGACCCAGTACTTC.